The clone carrying this T cell receptor beta chain was found once. As yet, its antigen is unknown. These data originate in a study of cytomegalovirus exposure and HLA in healthy donors. Study as a whole: Prior work identified 95 million to 120 million unique TCR beta sequences in around 170 million T cells.

Regarding the study as a whole: In an earlier analysis, productive rearrangement rates for most beta V segments clustered near 87% or 30%. Excluded: some indistinguishable V segments such as TRBV6-2 and TRBV6-3.

V lost 4 bases and J lost 0, with 16 bases in between. The length of the CDR3 is 16 residues. Germline V gene lookup returns CDR1 SGHRS and CDR2 YFSETQ. Sampled while nominally healthy, donors likely had unrecorded immune exposures. The PCR had 60 Vbeta and 13 Jbeta primers. Clones were read by immunoSEQ multiplex PCR, and TCRdb kept only the in-frame ones, dropping some. The table shows 150,000 to 200,000 clones, with roughly four fifths occurring only once. The material sequenced was PBMCs. The rearrangement links TRBV5-1 to TRBJ1-2; D is perhaps TRBD1 (5 bases). The TCR originated in a man younger than 35 in good health and CMV-seronegative. The CDR3 DNA is TGCGCCAGCAGCCCTGCCGGGGGGAGGCCTAACTATGGCTACACCTTC. Translating gives CASSPAGGRPNYGYTF.